What follows are 8 T cell receptor beta chains derived from one specimen sequenced in a study of blood T cell repertoires in COVID-19. The assay was immunoSEQ multiplex PCR, and TCRdb's table has in-frame clones only and misses some. The sample holds roughly 160,000 clones, approximately 88% seen once. Material: PBMCs or T cells enriched from blood (not recorded which). The source is a woman aged 55-69 years who had recovered from COVID-19.

The gene calls are TRBV11-2 and TRBJ2-3; D call uncertain. Trimming left V 2 bases short and J 4 bases short, with 7 bases between. This CDR3 is built from 13 residues. Germline assignment: CDR1 SGHAT and CDR2 FQNNGV. CDR3 nucleotide sequence: TGTGCCAGCAGCTTAATGGCCGCAGATACGCAGTATTTT. Amino acid sequence: CASSLMAADTQYF.

V gene TRBV5-1 combines with J gene TRBJ2-5, with TRBD1 matching over 9 bases. Unmatched junction bases numbered 6, after V lost 2 bases and J lost 1 base. CDR3 size: 16 residues. The germline V gene encodes CDR1 SGHRS and CDR2 YFSETQ. CDR3 bases: TGCGCCAGCAGCTTTACCGGGACAGGGACCCAAGAGACCCAGTACTTC. Amino acids: CASSFTGTGTQETQYF. The variable domain in full, with the rest retrieved from reference TRBV5-1 and TRBJ2-5, is KAGVTQTPRYLIKTRGQQVTLSCSPISGHRSVSWYQQTPGQGLQFLFEYFSETQRNKGNFPGRFSGRQFSNSRSEMNVSTLELGDSALYLCASSFTGTGTQETQYFGPGTRLLVL.

This clone was counted once. The gene calls are TRBV6-1 and TRBJ1-4; D unclear. The CDR3 runs to 13 residues. Looked up from germline, CDR1 is MNHNS and CDR2 is SASEGT. The V end was cut by 3 bases, the J end by 7 bases, with 9 bases between. CDR3 region: CASSESKREKLFF. The CDR3 DNA follows: TGTGCCAGCAGTGAGAGTAAGCGTGAAAAACTGTTTTTT.

Here the CDR3 DNA reads TGTGCCAGCAGCCCTGAGATGAGGGGGGAGCAGTACTTC. Translated: CASSPEMRGEQYF. The J gene is TRBJ2-7, the V gene TRBV28; a weak D match, TRBD1 (6 bases). The V gene lost 6 bases and the J gene lost 7 bases, with 16 bases spanning the gap. The length of the CDR3 is 13 residues. Germline CDR1 MDHEN, CDR2 SYDVKM. The full variable domain, rest sourced from reference TRBV28 and TRBJ2-7, is DVKVTQSSRYLVKRTGEKVFLECVQDMDHENMFWYRQDPGLGLRLIYFSYDVKMKEKGDIPEGYSVSREKKERFSLILESASTNQTSMYLCASSPEMRGEQYFGPGTRLTVT.

The CDR3, as DNA: TGTGCCAGCTCAGCGCGAAACACCGGGGAGCTGTTTTTT. Protein sequence: CASSARNTGELFF. The chain combines TRBV18 with TRBJ2-2, with unresolved D. CDR1 and CDR2 from the germline V gene are KGHSH and LQKENI. The CDR3 is made up of 13 amino acids. Trimming took off 5 bases at V and 2 bases at J, with 6 bases between the two ends.

This clone came up once. The chain links TRBV7-9 to TRBJ2-2; D is unclear. This CDR3 has 13 amino acids. Germline CDR1 is SEHNR and CDR2 is FQNEAQ (reference sequence). The V and J ends lost 3 bases and 7 bases respectively, with 9 bases between them. For the CDR3, the DNA is TGTGCCAGCAGCTTCCGTAGAAACGGGGAGCTGTTTTTT. It encodes CASSFRRNGELFF.

The chain combines TRBV5-4 with TRBJ2-2; D is ambiguous. The V gene lost 3 bases and the J gene lost 4 bases, with 10 bases spanning the gap. The CDR3 runs to 14 residues. CDR1 and CDR2 from the germline V gene are SGHNT and YYREEE (reference sequence). The CDR3 nucleotides read TGTGCCAGCAGCTCCCTTTTGTCCACCGGGGAGCTGTTTTTT. Translation gives CASSSLLSTGELFF. Supplemented by reference TRBV5-4 and TRBJ2-2, the full variable domain reads ETGVTQSPTHLIKTRGQQVTLRCSSQSGHNTVSWYQQALGQGPQFIFQYYREEENGRGNFPPRFSGLQFPNYSSELNVNALELDDSALYLCASSSLLSTGELFFGEGSRLTVL.

J is TRBJ2-1 and V is TRBV5-1, with D maybe TRBD2 (6 bases). Germline V lookup: CDR1 SGHRS, CDR2 YFSETQ. The CDR3 sequence is 14 residues long. V was trimmed by 1 base and J by 10 bases, leaving 15 bases between them. The CDR3 sequence: CASSLFPGVGEQFF. As DNA, the CDR3 is TGCGCCAGCAGCTTGTTCCCGGGAGTAGGGGAGCAGTTCTTC.